This is a list of T cell receptor beta chains from one sample in a study of blood T cell repertoires in COVID-19. The data were produced by immunoSEQ multiplex PCR, yet TCRdb's version contains in-frame clones alone and is incomplete. The sample yields approximately 75,000 clones, approximately 92% seen once. Sample: peripheral blood. All receptors come from a human donor in a cohort sampled during active COVID-19. The CDR3 runs from the conserved cysteine through the conserved F or W. The D gene is left open where the match is weak. Only part of the rows carry a size: once, few, many, or a class if the clone is expanded.

length	V	D	J	size	CDR3	DNA
12	TRBV29-1	NA	TRBJ2-1	NA	CSVGGGGNEQFF	TGCAGCGTTGGAGGGGGGGGGAATGAGCAGTTCTTC
16	TRBV27	TRBD1	TRBJ1-2	NA	CASSLRGDRAAKGYTF	TGTGCCAGCAGTTTAAGGGGGGACAGGGCGGCGAAAGGCTACACCTTC
14	TRBV7-8	TRBD1	TRBJ2-5	NA	CASSRGTGVETQYF	TGTGCCAGCAGCCGAGGGACAGGTGTAGAGACCCAGTACTTC
14	TRBV6-6	NA	TRBJ2-5	NA	CASSYSGGLETQYF	TGTGCCAGCAGTTACTCCGGGGGTCTAGAGACCCAGTACTTC
15	TRBV5-4	TRBD2	TRBJ2-5	NA	CASSPAAGEGETQYF	TGTGCCAGCAGCCCCGCAGCGGGGGAGGGAGAGACCCAGTACTTC
13	TRBV12-3/TRBV12-4	NA	TRBJ2-7	NA	CASSFGAENEQYF	TGTGCCAGCAGTTTCGGAGCCGAGAACGAGCAGTACTTC
14	TRBV9	TRBD1	TRBJ1-1	NA	CASSVGQGGTEAFF	TGTGCCAGCAGCGTAGGACAGGGAGGCACTGAAGCTTTCTTT
13	TRBV27	NA	TRBJ1-2	NA	CASARTGIYGYTF	TGTGCCAGCGCCCGGACGGGGATCTATGGCTACACCTTC
17	TRBV3-1/TRBV3-2	NA	TRBJ1-3	NA	CASSLLTGKSSGNTIYF	TGTGCCAGCAGCCTGCTAACAGGGAAGTCATCTGGAAACACCATATATTTT
15	TRBV5-1	NA	TRBJ1-4	NA	CASSLRGATNEKLFF	TGCGCCAGCAGCTTGCGGGGGGCAACTAATGAAAAACTGTTTTTT
13	TRBV29-1	NA	TRBJ1-1	NA	CSVGPSGGTEAFF	TGCAGCGTCGGACCGTCCGGGGGTACTGAAGCTTTCTTT
16	TRBV7-2	NA	TRBJ2-7	NA	CASSWRARADSYEQYF	TGTGCCAGCAGCTGGCGGGCCAGAGCTGACTCCTACGAGCAGTACTTC
13	TRBV3-1/TRBV3-2	NA	TRBJ2-1	once	CASSPTSYNEQFF	TGTGCCAGCAGCCCGACTAGCTACAATGAGCAGTTCTTC
15	TRBV2	TRBD1	TRBJ1-2	NA	CASSEGTGGDYGYTF	TGTGCCAGCAGTGAGGGGACAGGGGGCGACTATGGCTACACCTTC
16	TRBV7-8	NA	TRBJ1-2	NA	CASSLSGSPLNYGYTF	TGTGCCAGCAGCTTGTCAGGCAGTCCCCTAAACTATGGCTACACCTTC
16	TRBV24-1	NA	TRBJ1-5	NA	CATSDGGGGVNQPQHF	TGTGCCACCAGTGATGGGGGGGGAGGGGTCAATCAGCCCCAGCATTTT
16	TRBV18	TRBD2	TRBJ2-3	NA	CASSLLAGGLTDTQYF	TGTGCCAGCTCGCTCCTAGCGGGGGGTCTCACAGATACGCAGTATTTT
13	TRBV19	TRBD2	TRBJ2-5	NA	CASSISGGKTQYF	TGTGCCAGTAGTATATCCGGGGGGAAGACCCAGTACTTC
14	TRBV5-1	NA	TRBJ1-1	NA	CASSLDAANTEAFF	TGCGCCAGCAGCTTGGACGCGGCGAACACTGAAGCTTTCTTT
11	TRBV29-1	NA	TRBJ2-7	NA	CSVKDSSEQYF	TGCAGCGTGAAAGACAGTTCCGAGCAGTACTTC
17	TRBV14	TRBD1	TRBJ2-3	NA	CASSPWTGGGSTDTQYF	TGTGCCAGCAGCCCCTGGACAGGGGGCGGTAGCACAGATACGCAGTATTTT
13	TRBV12-3/TRBV12-4	NA	TRBJ1-5	NA	CASSLPGNQPQHF	TGTGCCAGCAGTTTACCGGGGAATCAGCCCCAGCATTTT
12	TRBV7-2	NA	TRBJ1-6	once	CASSSLRSPLHF	TGTGCCAGCAGCTCCCTTCGTTCACCCCTCCACTTT
14	TRBV29-1	NA	TRBJ1-1	once	CSVEVRGWITEAFF	TGCAGCGTTGAAGTTAGGGGATGGATCACTGAAGCTTTCTTT
13	TRBV29-1	NA	TRBJ1-1	NA	CSVGQTENTEAFF	TGCAGCGTTGGGCAGACAGAGAACACTGAAGCTTTCTTT
13	TRBV28	NA	TRBJ1-1	NA	CASRTLGGTEAFF	TGTGCCAGCAGGACCCTGGGGGGCACTGAAGCTTTCTTT
14	TRBV7-9	NA	TRBJ1-2	NA	CASSRARRSEGYTF	TGTGCCAGCAGTCGCGCGAGGAGATCCGAAGGCTACACCTTC
17	TRBV5-8	TRBD2	TRBJ2-7	NA	CASSPYELAALDYEQYF	TGTGCCAGCAGCCCTTACGAACTAGCGGCCTTGGACTACGAGCAGTACTTC
15	TRBV14	TRBD2	TRBJ2-7	NA	CASSPQGLAGGRLVF	TGTGCCAGCAGCCCCCAAGGCCTTGCGGGGGGGCGGCTGGTCTTC
19	TRBV2	TRBD1	TRBJ2-5	NA	CASSVLRDRGRGGKETQYF	TGTGCCAGCAGTGTCCTCCGGGACAGGGGACGAGGTGGGAAAGAGACCCAGTACTTC
14	TRBV5-1	NA	TRBJ2-5	NA	CASSLWYGKETQYF	TGCGCCAGCAGCTTGTGGTACGGGAAAGAGACCCAGTACTTC
13	TRBV3-1/TRBV3-2	NA	TRBJ1-1	NA	CASSQDYGREAFF	TGTGCCAGCAGCCAAGATTATGGCAGGGAAGCTTTCTTT
12	TRBV12-3/TRBV12-4	NA	TRBJ2-2	NA	CAARVNTGELFF	TGTGCCGCGCGGGTTAACACCGGGGAGCTGTTTTTT
13	TRBV18	NA	TRBJ1-2	NA	CASSPAASYGYTF	TGTGCCAGCTCCCCCGCAGCTAGCTATGGCTACACCTTC
15	TRBV20-1	NA	TRBJ2-7	NA	CSASKGLTVTHEQYF	TGCAGTGCTAGTAAAGGGCTGACAGTAACCCACGAGCAGTACTTC
15	TRBV5-8	NA	TRBJ2-7	NA	CASSLGWGPSYEQYF	TGTGCCAGCAGCTTGGGTTGGGGGCCCTCCTACGAGCAGTACTTC
16	TRBV5-4	TRBD1	TRBJ1-1	NA	CASKSPPGQGTTEAFF	TGTGCCAGCAAATCCCCCCCGGGACAGGGTACGACTGAAGCTTTCTTT
13	TRBV29-1	NA	TRBJ2-3	NA	CSATEGQADTQYF	TGCAGCGCTACGGAGGGCCAGGCAGATACGCAGTATTTT
16	TRBV5-6	NA	TRBJ1-3	NA	CASSLGISGSGNTIYF	TGTGCCAGCAGCTTGGGAATTTCAGGGTCTGGAAACACCATATATTTT
16	TRBV10-1	TRBD2	TRBJ2-5	NA	CASSESLAGSQETQYF	TGCGCCAGCAGTGAGTCCCTAGCGGGTTCCCAAGAGACCCAGTACTTC
17	TRBV19	TRBD1	TRBJ2-7	NA	CASSARQTGGAPYEQYF	TGTGCCAGTAGTGCACGTCAAACAGGGGGCGCGCCCTACGAGCAGTACTTC
10	TRBV20-1	NA	TRBJ2-3	NA	CSAARDTQYF	TGCAGTGCCGCCAGGGATACGCAGTATTTT
15	TRBV27	TRBD1	TRBJ1-6	once	CASSLNRGGNSPLHF	TGTGCCAGCAGTTTGAACAGGGGGGGTAATTCACCCCTCCACTTT